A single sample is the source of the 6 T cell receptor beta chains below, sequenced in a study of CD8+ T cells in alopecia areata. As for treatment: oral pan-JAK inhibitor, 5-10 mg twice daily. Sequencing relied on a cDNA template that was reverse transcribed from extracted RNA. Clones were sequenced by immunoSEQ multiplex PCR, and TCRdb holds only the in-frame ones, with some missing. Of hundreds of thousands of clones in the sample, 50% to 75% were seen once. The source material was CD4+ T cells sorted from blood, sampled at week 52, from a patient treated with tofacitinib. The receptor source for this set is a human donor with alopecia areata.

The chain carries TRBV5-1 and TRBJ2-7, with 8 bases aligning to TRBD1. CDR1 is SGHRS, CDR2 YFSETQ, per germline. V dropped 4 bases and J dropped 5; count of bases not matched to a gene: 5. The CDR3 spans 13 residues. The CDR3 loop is CASSIGQGHEQYF. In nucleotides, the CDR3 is TGCGCCAGCAGCATCGGACAGGGCCACGAGCAGTACTTC.

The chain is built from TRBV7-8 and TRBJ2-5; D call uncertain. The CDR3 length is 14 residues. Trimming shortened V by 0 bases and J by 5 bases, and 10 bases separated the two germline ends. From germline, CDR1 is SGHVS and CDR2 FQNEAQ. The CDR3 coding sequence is TGTGCCAGCAGCTTAGCGGTGGGGTGGGAGACCCAGTACTTC. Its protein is CASSLAVGWETQYF. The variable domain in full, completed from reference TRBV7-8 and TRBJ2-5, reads GAGVSQSPRYKVAKRGQDVALRCDPISGHVSLFWYQQALGQGPEFLTYFQNEAQLDKSGLPSDRFFAERPEGSVSTLKIQRTQQEDSAVYLCASSLAVGWETQYFGPGTRLLVL.

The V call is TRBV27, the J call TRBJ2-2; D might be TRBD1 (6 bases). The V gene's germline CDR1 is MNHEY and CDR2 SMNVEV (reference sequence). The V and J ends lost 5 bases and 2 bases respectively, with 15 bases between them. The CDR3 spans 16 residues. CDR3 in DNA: TGTGCCAGCAGTCTCAAGACAGGCTCAAACACCGGGGAGCTGTTTTTT. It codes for CASSLKTGSNTGELFF.

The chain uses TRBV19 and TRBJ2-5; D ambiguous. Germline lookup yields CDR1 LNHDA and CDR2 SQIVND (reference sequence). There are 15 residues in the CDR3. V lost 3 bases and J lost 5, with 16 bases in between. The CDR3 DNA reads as TGTGCCAGTAGTATTTCCCGCTTGGGCCAGGAGACCCAGTACTTC. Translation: CASSISRLGQETQYF. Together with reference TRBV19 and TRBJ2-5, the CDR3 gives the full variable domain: DGGITQSPKYLFRKEGQNVTLSCEQNLNHDAMYWYRQDPGQGLRLIYYSQIVNDFQKGDIAEGYSVSREKKESFPLTVTSAQKNPTAFYLCASSISRLGQETQYFGPGTRLLVL.

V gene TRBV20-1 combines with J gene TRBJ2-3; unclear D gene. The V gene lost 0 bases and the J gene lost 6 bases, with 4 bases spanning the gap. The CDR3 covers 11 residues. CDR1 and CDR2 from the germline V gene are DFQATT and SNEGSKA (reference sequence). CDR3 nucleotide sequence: TGCAGTGCTAGAGATATGGATACGCAGTATTTT. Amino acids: CSARDMDTQYF.

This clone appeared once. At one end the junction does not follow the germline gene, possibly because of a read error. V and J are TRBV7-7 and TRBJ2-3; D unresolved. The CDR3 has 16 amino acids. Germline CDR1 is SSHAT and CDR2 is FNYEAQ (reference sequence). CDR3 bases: TGTGCTAGCAGCCCACTTGGGCTTACTAGCACAGATACGCAGTATTTT. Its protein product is CASSPLGLTSTDTQYF.